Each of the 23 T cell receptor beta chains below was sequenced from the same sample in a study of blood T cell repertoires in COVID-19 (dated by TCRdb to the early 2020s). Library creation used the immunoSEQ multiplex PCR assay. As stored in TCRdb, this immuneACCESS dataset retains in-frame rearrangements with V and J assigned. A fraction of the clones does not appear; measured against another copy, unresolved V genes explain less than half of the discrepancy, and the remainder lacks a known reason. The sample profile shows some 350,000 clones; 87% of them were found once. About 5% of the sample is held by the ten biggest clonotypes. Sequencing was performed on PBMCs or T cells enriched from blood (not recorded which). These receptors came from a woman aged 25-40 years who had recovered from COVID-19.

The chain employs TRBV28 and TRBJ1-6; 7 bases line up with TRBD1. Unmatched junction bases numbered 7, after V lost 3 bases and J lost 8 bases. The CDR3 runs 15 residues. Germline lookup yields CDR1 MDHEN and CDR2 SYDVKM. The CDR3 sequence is CASSFSQGMDSPLHF. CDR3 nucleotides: TGTGCCAGCAGTTTCTCACAGGGGATGGATTCACCCCTCCACTTT.

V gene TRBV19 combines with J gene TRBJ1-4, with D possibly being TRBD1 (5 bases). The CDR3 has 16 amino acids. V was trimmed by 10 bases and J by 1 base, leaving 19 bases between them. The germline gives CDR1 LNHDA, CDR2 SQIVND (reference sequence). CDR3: CATKLRGIVTNEKLFF. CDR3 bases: TGTGCCACCAAACTACGGGGGATTGTAACTAATGAAAAACTGTTTTTT.

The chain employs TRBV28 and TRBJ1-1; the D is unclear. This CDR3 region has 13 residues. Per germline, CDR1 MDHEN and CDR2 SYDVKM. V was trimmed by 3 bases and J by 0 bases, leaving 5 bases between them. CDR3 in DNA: TGTGCCAGCAGTTTCCGGGTGAACACTGAAGCTTTCTTT. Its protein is CASSFRVNTEAFF. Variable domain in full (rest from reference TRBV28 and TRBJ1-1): DVKVTQSSRYLVKRTGEKVFLECVQDMDHENMFWYRQDPGLGLRLIYFSYDVKMKEKGDIPEGYSVSREKKERFSLILESASTNQTSMYLCASSFRVNTEAFFGQGTRLTVV.

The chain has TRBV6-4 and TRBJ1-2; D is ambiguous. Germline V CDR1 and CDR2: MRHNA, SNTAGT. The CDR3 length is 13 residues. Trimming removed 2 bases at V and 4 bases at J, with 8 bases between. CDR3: CASSDAGGYGYTF. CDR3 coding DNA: TGTGCCAGCAGTGACGCGGGTGGCTATGGCTACACCTTC.

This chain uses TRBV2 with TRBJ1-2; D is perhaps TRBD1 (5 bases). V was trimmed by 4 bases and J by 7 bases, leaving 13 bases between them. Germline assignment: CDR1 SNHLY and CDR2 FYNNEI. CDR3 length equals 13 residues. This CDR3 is CASSARWGSGYTF. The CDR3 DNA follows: TGTGCCAGCAGTGCCCGATGGGGCAGTGGCTACACCTTC.

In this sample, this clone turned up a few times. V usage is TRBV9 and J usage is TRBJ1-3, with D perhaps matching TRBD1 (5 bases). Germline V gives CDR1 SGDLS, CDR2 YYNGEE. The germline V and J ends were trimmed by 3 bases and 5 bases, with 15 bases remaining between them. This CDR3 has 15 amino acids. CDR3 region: CASSGGAGYRNTIYF. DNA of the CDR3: TGTGCCAGCAGCGGAGGAGCAGGGTATCGAAACACCATATATTTT.

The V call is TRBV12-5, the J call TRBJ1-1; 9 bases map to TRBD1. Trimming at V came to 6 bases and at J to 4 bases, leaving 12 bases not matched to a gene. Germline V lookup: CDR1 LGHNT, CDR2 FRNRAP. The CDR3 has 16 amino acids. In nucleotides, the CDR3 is TGTGCTAGTGGCACCGGGACAGGGAGGTGGGGCACTGAAGCTTTCTTT. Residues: CASGTGTGRWGTEAFF.

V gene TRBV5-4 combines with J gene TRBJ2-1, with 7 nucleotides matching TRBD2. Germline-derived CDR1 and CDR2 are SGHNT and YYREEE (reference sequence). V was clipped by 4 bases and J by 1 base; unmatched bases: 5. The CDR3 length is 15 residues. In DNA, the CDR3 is TGTGCCAGCAGCCGAGCGGGGTTGTCCTACAATGAGCAGTTCTTC. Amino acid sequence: CASSRAGLSYNEQFF.

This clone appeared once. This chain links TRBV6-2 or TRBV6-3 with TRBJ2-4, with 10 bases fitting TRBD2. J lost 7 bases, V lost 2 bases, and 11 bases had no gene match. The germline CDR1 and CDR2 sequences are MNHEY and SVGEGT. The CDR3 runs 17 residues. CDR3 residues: CASSYDSGGPKPNIQYF. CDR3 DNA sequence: TGTGCCAGCAGTTACGATAGCGGGGGGCCCAAACCGAACATTCAGTACTTC.

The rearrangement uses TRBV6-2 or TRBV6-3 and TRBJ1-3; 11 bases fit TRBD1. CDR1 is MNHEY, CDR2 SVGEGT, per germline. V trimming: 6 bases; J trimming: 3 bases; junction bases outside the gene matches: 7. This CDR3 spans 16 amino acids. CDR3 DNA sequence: TGTGCCAGCAGCCCTCGGACAGGGGGCTTTGGAAACACCATATATTTT. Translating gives CASSPRTGGFGNTIYF.

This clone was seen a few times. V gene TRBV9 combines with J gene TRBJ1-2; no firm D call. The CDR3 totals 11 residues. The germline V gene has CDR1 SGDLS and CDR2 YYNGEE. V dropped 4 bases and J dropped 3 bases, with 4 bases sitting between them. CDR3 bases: TGTGCCAGCAGCCGGGACTATGGCTACACCTTC. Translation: CASSRDYGYTF.

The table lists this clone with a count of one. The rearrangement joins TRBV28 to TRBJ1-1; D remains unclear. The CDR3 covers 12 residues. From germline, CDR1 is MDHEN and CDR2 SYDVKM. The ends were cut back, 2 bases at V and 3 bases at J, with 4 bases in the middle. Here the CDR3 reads CASSLQDTEAFF. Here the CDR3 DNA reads TGTGCCAGCAGTTTACAGGACACTGAAGCTTTCTTT.

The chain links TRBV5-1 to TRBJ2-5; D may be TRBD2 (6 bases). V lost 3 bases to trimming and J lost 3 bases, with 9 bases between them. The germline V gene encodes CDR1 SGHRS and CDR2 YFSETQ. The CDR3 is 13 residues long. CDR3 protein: CASSYGGKETQYF. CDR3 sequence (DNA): TGCGCCAGCAGCTATGGGGGGAAAGAGACCCAGTACTTC.

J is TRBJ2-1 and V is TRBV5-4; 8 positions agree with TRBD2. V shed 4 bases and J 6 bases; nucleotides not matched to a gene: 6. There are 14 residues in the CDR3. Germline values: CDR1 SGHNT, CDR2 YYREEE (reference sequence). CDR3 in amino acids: CASSRTSSSNEQFF. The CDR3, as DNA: TGTGCCAGCAGCCGGACTAGCTCGAGCAATGAGCAGTTCTTC.

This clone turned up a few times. This chain's CDR3 is CASSQDDSNQIYGYTF. The CDR3, as DNA: TGCGCCAGCAGCCAAGATGACAGCAACCAGATCTATGGCTACACCTTC. The chain recombines TRBV4-1 with TRBJ1-2, with TRBD1 as a possible D gene (5 bases). Per the germline V gene, CDR1 is MGHRA and CDR2 is YSYEKL. Between the trimmed V and J ends, which lost 0 bases and 4 bases, there was a span of 15 bases. This CDR3 spans 16 amino acids.

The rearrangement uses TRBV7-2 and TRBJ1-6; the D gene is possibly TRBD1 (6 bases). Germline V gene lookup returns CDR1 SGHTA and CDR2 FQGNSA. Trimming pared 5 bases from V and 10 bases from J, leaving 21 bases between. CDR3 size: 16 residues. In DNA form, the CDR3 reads TGTGCCAGCAGCAGGACAGTCTCCCTTCTTGGATCACCCCTCCACTTT. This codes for CASSRTVSLLGSPLHF.

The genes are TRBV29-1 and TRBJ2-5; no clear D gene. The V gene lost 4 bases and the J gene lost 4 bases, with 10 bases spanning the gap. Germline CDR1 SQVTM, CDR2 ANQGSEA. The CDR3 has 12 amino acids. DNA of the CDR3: TGCAGCGTTGGGTGGCTAGGAGAGACCCAGTACTTC. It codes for CSVGWLGETQYF.

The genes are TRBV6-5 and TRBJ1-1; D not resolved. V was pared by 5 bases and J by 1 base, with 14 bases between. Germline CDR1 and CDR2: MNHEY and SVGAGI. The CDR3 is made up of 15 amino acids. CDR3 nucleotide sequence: TGTGCCAGCAGTCCCCTTACGCGAGGGAACACTGAAGCTTTCTTT. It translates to CASSPLTRGNTEAFF.

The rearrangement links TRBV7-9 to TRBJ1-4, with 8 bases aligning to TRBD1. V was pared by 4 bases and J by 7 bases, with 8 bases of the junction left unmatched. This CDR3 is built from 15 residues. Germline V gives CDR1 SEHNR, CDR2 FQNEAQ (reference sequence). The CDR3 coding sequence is TGTGCCAGCAGCTCCGGACTGACAGGGGCTGAAAAACTGTTTTTT. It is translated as CASSSGLTGAEKLFF.

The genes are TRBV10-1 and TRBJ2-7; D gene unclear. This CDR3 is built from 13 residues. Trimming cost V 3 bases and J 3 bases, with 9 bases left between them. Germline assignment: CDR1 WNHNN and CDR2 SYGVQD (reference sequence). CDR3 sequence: CASSETQNYEQYF. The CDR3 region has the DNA TGCGCCAGCAGTGAAACACAGAACTACGAGCAGTACTTC.

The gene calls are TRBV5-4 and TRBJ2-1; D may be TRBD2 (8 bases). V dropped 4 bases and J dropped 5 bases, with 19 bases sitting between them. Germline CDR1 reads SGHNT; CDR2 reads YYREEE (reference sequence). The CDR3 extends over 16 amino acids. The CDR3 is CASSQGLVGGDNEQFF. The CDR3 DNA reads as TGTGCCAGCAGCCAGGGACTAGTAGGGGGCGACAATGAGCAGTTCTTC.

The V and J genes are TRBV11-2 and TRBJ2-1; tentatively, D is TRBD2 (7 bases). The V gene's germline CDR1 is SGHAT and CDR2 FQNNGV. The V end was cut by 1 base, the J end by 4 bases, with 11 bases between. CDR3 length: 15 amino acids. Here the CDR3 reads CASSLVGGLYNEQFF. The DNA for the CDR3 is TGTGCCAGCAGCTTAGTCGGGGGGCTTTACAATGAGCAGTTCTTC.

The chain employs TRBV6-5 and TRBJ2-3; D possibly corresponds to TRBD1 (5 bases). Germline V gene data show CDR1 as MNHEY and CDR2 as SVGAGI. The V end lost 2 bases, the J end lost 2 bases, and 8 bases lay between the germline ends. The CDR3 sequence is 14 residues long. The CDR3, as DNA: TGTGCCAGCAGTTACGAGACAGACACAGATACGCAGTATTTT. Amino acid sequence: CASSYETDTDTQYF.